Listed below are T cell receptor beta chains from one sample, sequenced in a study of T cells after yellow fever vaccination. TCRdb analysed the 5' RACE reads with MiXCR anew, one entry per CDR3 protein. This table holds a few hundred thousand distinct CDR3 sequences, about 8.3% found once. The source material was PBMCs, sampled approximately 40 days after the first yellow fever vaccination. Receptors were obtained from a man younger than 30 who received the YFV17D yellow fever vaccine. Each CDR3 is given with its conserved first and last residue. A D gene is named only where the DNA matches it firmly. Size is stated for part of the rows, as once, few or many counts, or as a class when the clone is expanded.

J gene | D gene | V gene | clone size | CDR3 DNA | CDR3 protein
TRBJ1-3 | . | TRBV12-3/TRBV12-4 | few | TGTGCCAGGACGAAGGACGGCGGAAACACCATATATTTT | CARTKDGGNTIYF
TRBJ1-6 | . | TRBV19 | . | TGTGCCAGTAGTATTGGTTCTGGGGATTCACCCCTCCACTTT | CASSIGSGDSPLHF
TRBJ2-5 | . | TRBV5-1 | . | TGCGCCAGCACCCGCTTAGAGCGGGCCCTCCAAGAGACCCAGTACTTC | CASTRLERALQETQYF
TRBJ2-7 | TRBD2 | TRBV28 | . | TGTGCCAGCAAACTAGCGGGGGGCGGCTCCTACGAGCAGTACTTC | CASKLAGGGSYEQYF
TRBJ1-5 | . | TRBV7-9 | many | TGTGCCAGCAGCTTCGGACGGGGAAATCAGCCCCAGCATTTT | CASSFGRGNQPQHF
TRBJ2-3 | . | TRBV6-4 | . | TGTGCCAGCAGTAGGGAATGGAACGCAGATACGCAGTATTTT | CASSREWNADTQYF
TRBJ1-5 | . | TRBV19 | few | TGTGCCACCACGACTCGGACGGCGGAGTATAGCAATCAGCCCCAGCATTTT | CATTTRTAEYSNQPQHF
TRBJ2-1 | . | TRBV13 | . | TGTGCCAGCGAGAGCTCCTACAATGAGCAGTTCTTC | CASESSYNEQFF
TRBJ1-1 | TRBD1 | TRBV19 | . | TGTGCCAGTAGTCCCGGACAGGGCTGGACTGAAGCTTTCTTT | CASSPGQGWTEAFF
TRBJ2-1 | TRBD2 | TRBV12-3/TRBV12-4 | many | TGTGCCAGCCATCTCCAGCGGGGTTCCTACAATGAGCAGTTCTTC | CASHLQRGSYNEQFF
TRBJ2-3 | TRBD2 | TRBV11-2 | few | TGTGCCAGCAGCTTAGTTAGCGGGGGGGATCTAGCCAGCACAGATACGCAGTATTTT | CASSLVSGGDLASTDTQYF
TRBJ1-1 | TRBD1 | TRBV5-1 | . | TGCGCCAGCAGCGAGGGACAGGGTGGTACATCTGAAGCTTTCTTT | CASSEGQGGTSEAFF
TRBJ2-3 | TRBD2 | TRBV18 | . | TGTGCCAGCTCACCACCGGCCAGCGGGGGGGCGGATACGCAGTATTTT | CASSPPASGGADTQYF
TRBJ2-3 | . | TRBV7-2 | few | TGTGCCAGCAGCGGCACAACGGGGTATACGCAGTATTTT | CASSGTTGYTQYF
TRBJ2-3 | TRBD1 | TRBV5-4 | few | TGTGCCAGCAGACAGGGGGCTGCAGATACGCAGTATTTT | CASRQGAADTQYF
TRBJ2-4 | TRBD2 | TRBV5-4 | many | TGTGCCAGCAGCAAGGGGACTAGCGGGGGGACAAACATTCAGTACTTC | CASSKGTSGGTNIQYF
TRBJ2-1 | . | TRBV10-3 | . | TGTGCCATCAGTGAGGTCAGGCAGTACAATGAGCAGTTCTTC | CAISEVRQYNEQFF
TRBJ2-3 | . | TRBV20-1 | . | TGCAGTGGAACGGGGGAGGCAGATACGCAGTATTTT | CSGTGEADTQYF
TRBJ2-1 | . | TRBV7-9 | . | TGTGCCAGCAGCTCCACTGTAGGGGACGAGCAGTTCTTC | CASSSTVGDEQFF
TRBJ1-5 | . | TRBV20-1 | . | TGCAGTGCCTCAAATATGGCCCGCGATAGCAATCAGCCCCAGCATTTT | CSASNMARDSNQPQHF